This entry lists 9 T cell receptor beta chains sequenced from one sample in a study of blood T cell repertoires in COVID-19. Clones were read by immunoSEQ multiplex PCR, and TCRdb kept only the in-frame ones, dropping some. The table records some 40,000 clones, 90% to 95% of them present only once. Sequences were obtained from peripheral blood. Receptors originate from a man aged 45-65 years with COVID-19, enrolled during active disease.

This clone occurred once. This chain links TRBV7-9 with TRBJ1-1; 8 bases fit TRBD1. There are 14 residues in the CDR3. Germline CDR1 SEHNR, CDR2 FQNEAQ (reference sequence). The ends lost 1 base at V and 5 bases at J; junction bases unmatched: 3. The CDR3: CASSLGTGRTEAFF. The CDR3 coding sequence is TGTGCCAGCAGCTTAGGGACAGGGAGGACTGAAGCTTTCTTT. The entire variable domain, with the rest obtained from reference TRBV7-9 and TRBJ1-1, is as follows: DTGVSQNPRHKITKRGQNVTFRCDPISEHNRLYWYRQTLGQGPEFLTYFQNEAQLEKSRLLSDRFSAERPKGSFSTLEIQRTEQGDSAMYLCASSLGTGRTEAFFGQGTRLTVV.

J is TRBJ2-3 and V is TRBV10-3, with 9 bases identical to TRBD2. Trimming at V came to 10 bases and at J to 2 bases, leaving 7 bases not matched to a gene. CDR1 is ENHRY, CDR2 SYGVKD, per germline. The CDR3 has 14 residues. The CDR3 here is CATQTSGNTDTQYF. CDR3 nucleotides: TGTGCCACGCAGACTAGCGGAAACACAGATACGCAGTATTTT.

The V call is TRBV9, the J call TRBJ2-5; 11 bases map to TRBD2. CDR3 length: 22 amino acids. J was trimmed by 2 bases and V by 0 bases; bases with no gene match: 21. In germline, CDR1 is SGDLS, CDR2 YYNGEE. CDR3 residues: CASSVGIRTGTTSGAGQETQYF. In DNA, the CDR3 is TGTGCCAGCAGCGTAGGAATCCGGACAGGGACGACTAGCGGGGCTGGGCAAGAGACCCAGTACTTC.

V usage is TRBV6-6 and J usage is TRBJ2-5; D unclear. V was clipped by 2 bases and J by 1 base, with 8 bases between them. Germline V gene lookup returns CDR1 MNHNY and CDR2 SVGAGI (reference sequence). The CDR3 spans 14 residues. The CDR3, as DNA: TGTGCCAGCAGTTACCTCGAGGTCCAAGAGACCCAGTACTTC. Translating it yields CASSYLEVQETQYF.

The chain recombines TRBV4-3 with TRBJ2-1, with no clear D. V was clipped by 0 bases and J by 0 bases, with 12 bases between them. Germline V CDR1 and CDR2: LGHNA, YSLEER. The CDR3 extends over 17 amino acids. CDR3 in amino acids: CASSQDLERSSYNEQFF. CDR3 DNA sequence: TGCGCCAGCAGCCAAGATCTAGAACGGAGCTCCTACAATGAGCAGTTCTTC.

This clone was observed a few times. The chain couples TRBV5-1 to TRBJ2-2; 7 bases line up with TRBD1. V was pared by 1 base and J by 4 bases, with 4 bases of the junction left unmatched. The germline CDR1 and CDR2 sequences are SGHRS and YFSETQ. The CDR3 extends over 15 amino acids. The CDR3 loop is CASSLTGVGTGELFF. CDR3 nucleotide sequence: TGCGCCAGCAGCTTGACAGGGGTCGGCACCGGGGAGCTGTTTTTT. Combining the CDR3 with reference TRBV5-1 and TRBJ2-2 gives the whole variable domain KAGVTQTPRYLIKTRGQQVTLSCSPISGHRSVSWYQQTPGQGLQFLFEYFSETQRNKGNFPGRFSGRQFSNSRSEMNVSTLELGDSALYLCASSLTGVGTGELFFGEGSRLTVL.

The J gene is TRBJ2-2, the V gene TRBV11-3; possibly TRBD1 for D (6 bases). Germline assignment: CDR1 SGHNT and CDR2 YENEEA. CDR3 length: 18 residues. Trimming took off 4 bases at V and 5 bases at J, with 23 bases between the two ends. CDR3 sequence reads: CASSSQGIGVDWTGELFF. CDR3 sequence (DNA): TGTGCCAGCAGCTCCCAGGGGATTGGTGTGGATTGGACCGGGGAGCTGTTTTTT.

The chain joins TRBV20-1 to TRBJ2-7; D remains ambiguous. The V gene lost 7 bases and the J gene lost 2 bases, with 9 bases spanning the gap. The CDR3 spans 11 residues. Germline V gives CDR1 DFQATT, CDR2 SNEGSKA (reference sequence). CDR3 in DNA: TGCAGTGGAATCGGAGCCTACGAGCAGTACTTC. It yields the protein CSGIGAYEQYF.

This chain links TRBV10-3 with TRBJ2-1; D might be TRBD2 (6 bases). CDR1 and CDR2 (germline): ENHRY, SYGVKD. The CDR3 extends over 13 amino acids. V lost 4 bases to trimming and J lost 10 bases, with 14 bases between them. The CDR3, as DNA: TGTGCCATCAGTGGTTTAGCGGACGGAGAGCAGTTCTTC. Its protein is CAISGLADGEQFF.